This entry lists 28 T cell receptor beta chains sequenced from one sample in a study of spatial heterogeneity in lung cancer. The study, taken as a whole, reports: Mutation tallies in tumors tracked expanded intratumoral alpha and beta TCR counts.

MiXCR was run by TCRdb on the 5' RACE reads, yielding one entry per CDR3 protein. The data show approximately 6,800 distinct CDR3 sequences, roughly 15% seen once. For these TCRs, the target antigens are not known. The sample's time point: sample taken at primary tumor resection. The sequences come from lung tumor tissue, collected at surgery. Receptor source: a male donor with early-stage non-small cell lung cancer.

This chain links TRBV6-2 or TRBV6-3 with TRBJ1-1; D possibly corresponds to TRBD1 (5 bases). Germline V gene sequence: CDR1 MNHEY, CDR2 SVGEGT. Trimming shortened V by 8 bases and J by 0 bases, and 16 bases separated the two germline ends. CDR3 size: 15 residues. This CDR3 is CASRPGRIMNTEAFF. As DNA, the CDR3 is TGTGCCAGCCGTCCAGGGCGTATAATGAACACTGAAGCTTTCTTT.

This clonotype was observed at least ten times. The rearrangement joins TRBV6-1 to TRBJ2-1; TRBD2 might be the D (7 bases). Germline-derived CDR1 and CDR2 are MNHNS and SASEGT. Trimming pared 7 bases from V and 7 bases from J, leaving 26 bases between. The CDR3 sequence is 17 residues long. CDR3 in DNA: TGTGCCAGCATAAGAGGGGGAAGGCGGGAGTTGCAGAATGAGCAGTTCTTC. Its translation: CASIRGGRRELQNEQFF.

This clonotype qualifies as medium-sized (0.01 to 0.1%). The V call is TRBV20-1, the J call TRBJ2-6; D remains unclear. Per the germline V gene, CDR1 is DFQATT and CDR2 is SNEGSKA (reference sequence). The CDR3 length is 13 residues. Trimming stripped 4 bases from V and 0 bases from J, with 4 bases between. The CDR3 DNA reads as TGCAGTGCTATCAGCTCTGGGGCCAACGTCCTGACTTTC. Translated, it gives CSAISSGANVLTF.

This clonotype was seen a few times. The CDR3 bases are TGTGCCAGCAGCCAGAGAATAAGGTACGAGCAGTACTTC. Protein sequence: CASSQRIRYEQYF. The chain has TRBV4-2 and TRBJ2-7; no reliable D call. V dropped 3 bases and J dropped 4 bases, with 10 bases sitting between them. Germline V gene lookup returns CDR1 LGHNA and CDR2 YNFKEQ. The CDR3 is 13 amino acids.

This clonotype rates as medium-sized. V and J are TRBV9 and TRBJ2-1; unclear D gene. The V end was cut by 3 bases, the J end by 0 bases, with 10 bases between. The CDR3 is 15 amino acids. The germline CDR1 and CDR2 sequences are SGDLS and YYNGEE. The CDR3 reads CASSGSVISYNEQFF. CDR3 nucleotide sequence: TGTGCCAGCAGCGGATCGGTGATCTCCTACAATGAGCAGTTCTTC.

Many counts were recorded for this clonotype. The chain employs TRBV29-1 and TRBJ2-5, with TRBD1 matching 8 bases. The germline CDR1 and CDR2 sequences are SQVTM and ANQGSEA. This CDR3 is built from 18 residues. V was pared by 0 bases and J by 1 base, with 13 bases of the junction left unmatched. This CDR3 is CSVEDPRTGCRCQETQYF. DNA for the CDR3: TGCAGCGTTGAAGATCCCCGGACAGGGTGTAGGTGCCAAGAGACCCAGTACTTC. Full variable domain (rest looked up from reference TRBV29-1 and TRBJ2-5): SAVISQKPSRDICQRGTSLTIQCQVDSQVTMMFWYRQQPGQSLTLIATANQGSEATYESGFVIDKFPISRPNLTFSTLTVSNMSPEDSSIYLCSVEDPRTGCRCQETQYFGPGTRLLVL.

This clonotype ranks as medium-sized. The chain couples TRBV10-3 to TRBJ2-1; TRBD2 matches at 8 bases. The germline V gene encodes CDR1 ENHRY and CDR2 SYGVKD. V was pared by 5 bases and J by 2 bases, with 8 bases of the junction left unmatched. This CDR3 has 16 residues. The CDR3 region has the DNA TGTGCCATCAGTTCCGTTAAGCGGGGGCCCTACAATGAGCAGTTCTTC. This gives the protein CAISSVKRGPYNEQFF.

This clonotype is medium-sized by share. The V gene is TRBV5-5, the J gene TRBJ2-5; D may be TRBD1 or TRBD2 (5 bases each). Trimming removed 0 bases from V and 1 base from J, with 16 bases in between. This CDR3 has 17 amino acids. The V gene's germline CDR1 is SGHKS and CDR2 YYEKEE (reference sequence). CDR3 nucleotides: TGTGCCAGCAGCTTGGTATGGGGGTCGGCTGTCCAAGAGACCCAGTACTTC. Protein: CASSLVWGSAVQETQYF. The entire variable domain, with the rest obtained from reference TRBV5-5 and TRBJ2-5, is as follows: DAGVTQSPTHLIKTRGQQVTLRCSPISGHKSVSWYQQVLGQGPQFIFQYYEKEERGRGNFPDRFSARQFPNYSSELNVNALLLGDSALYLCASSLVWGSAVQETQYFGPGTRLLVL.

This clonotype was seen ten or more times. Here the CDR3 DNA reads TGTGCCAGCAGTTTGGCGTGGACACAAAACACCGGGGAGCTGTTTTTT. Encoded protein: CASSLAWTQNTGELFF. The chain is built from TRBV27 and TRBJ2-2; the D gene is possibly TRBD1 (5 bases). The germline V gene encodes CDR1 MNHEY and CDR2 SMNVEV (reference sequence). This CDR3 is 16 amino acids long. V was trimmed by 3 bases and J by 2 bases, leaving 13 bases between them.

In this sample, this clonotype is medium-sized (0.01 to 0.1%). The chain combines TRBV5-1 with TRBJ2-2, with 7 bases identical to TRBD1. This CDR3 spans 14 amino acids. Trimming took 7 bases from V and 2 from J; bases not matched to a gene: 5. CDR1 and CDR2 (germline): SGHRS, YFSETQ. CDR3 DNA: TGCGCCAGCTCGGGGACAGCCAACACCGGGGAGCTGTTTTTT. Protein sequence: CASSGTANTGELFF.

This clonotype occurred many times. The chain combines TRBV4-2 with TRBJ2-1; 9 nucleotides line up with TRBD2. The V segment lost 2 bases and the J segment 10 bases; nucleotides outside the gene matches: 15. From germline, CDR1 is LGHNA and CDR2 YNFKEQ. The CDR3 extends over 17 amino acids. CDR3 DNA sequence: TGTGCCAGCAGCCAATCCGTAGCGGGGGTGGAAGGAAAAGAGCAGTTCTTC. It specifies CASSQSVAGVEGKEQFF.

This clonotype occurred a few times. This sequence joins TRBV4-2 and TRBJ2-3, with no clear D. Germline-derived CDR1 and CDR2 are LGHNA and YNFKEQ. Trimming stripped 0 bases from V and 4 bases from J, with 11 bases between. The CDR3 covers 15 residues. Here the CDR3 DNA reads TGTGCCAGCAGCCAAGACGCTGATCAGGCAGATACGCAGTATTTT. As protein: CASSQDADQADTQYF.

This clonotype is labeled medium-sized (0.01 to 0.1%). The CDR3 DNA reads TGTGCCAGCAGTTTCAGGGCTGTCAATGAGCAGTTCTTC. Protein product: CASSFRAVNEQFF. The chain couples TRBV12-3 or TRBV12-4 to TRBJ2-1, with D maybe TRBD1 (5 bases). Trimming stripped 3 bases from V and 6 bases from J, with 9 bases between. This CDR3 region has 13 residues.

By frequency in the sample, this clonotype is medium-sized. The chain links TRBV27 to TRBJ2-7; unclear D gene. Germline CDR1 and CDR2: MNHEY and SMNVEV (reference sequence). The CDR3 has 14 residues. V was pared by 2 bases and J by 2 bases, with 10 bases between. The CDR3 protein is CASSLGVSTYEQYF. The CDR3 bases are TGTGCCAGCAGTTTAGGGGTTTCTACCTACGAGCAGTACTTC.

The table lists this clonotype with many counts. The chain combines TRBV7-9 with TRBJ1-4; D is undetermined. Trimming cost V 0 bases and J 1 base, with 12 bases left between them. This CDR3 region has 17 residues. In germline, CDR1 is SEHNR, CDR2 FQNEAQ (reference sequence). The CDR3 nucleotides read TGTGCCAGCAGCTTAGCGCGGGGTGAAGGAACTAATGAAAAACTGTTTTTT. This codes for CASSLARGEGTNEKLFF.

In this sample, this clonotype turned up once. The chain is built from TRBV9 and TRBJ2-3; 8 positions match TRBD1. The V and J ends lost 0 bases and 2 bases, in that order; junction bases with no gene match: 5. CDR1 is SGDLS and CDR2 is YYNGEE in the germline V gene. The CDR3 has 16 residues. Written as DNA, the CDR3 is TGTGCCAGCAGCGTAGAGGGGACAGGAGCCACAGATACGCAGTATTTT. Encoded protein: CASSVEGTGATDTQYF.

Judged by abundance, this clonotype is medium-sized. CDR3 sequence reads: CASSSIGEAFF. The CDR3 DNA reads as TGTGCCAGCAGTTCAATAGGTGAAGCTTTCTTT. The chain recombines TRBV12-3 or TRBV12-4 with TRBJ1-1; D is unresolved. Trimming removed 4 bases at V and 7 bases at J, with 7 bases between. CDR3 size: 11 residues.

This clonotype was counted at least ten times. V is TRBV5-1 and J is TRBJ2-1; 7 bases map to TRBD2. V lost 7 bases, J lost 7 bases, and 14 bases stayed unmatched. The CDR3 runs 15 residues. The germline V gene has CDR1 SGHRS and CDR2 YFSETQ. CDR3: CASGYGGAGRNEQFF. For the CDR3, the DNA is TGCGCCAGCGGGTATGGGGGAGCCGGGAGGAATGAGCAGTTCTTC. The full variable domain, completed using reference TRBV5-1 and TRBJ2-1, is KAGVTQTPRYLIKTRGQQVTLSCSPISGHRSVSWYQQTPGQGLQFLFEYFSETQRNKGNFPGRFSGRQFSNSRSEMNVSTLELGDSALYLCASGYGGAGRNEQFFGPGTRLTVL.

The sample holds many counts of this clonotype. The chain has TRBV6-6 and TRBJ2-3, with TRBD2 as a possible D gene (6 bases). CDR1 and CDR2 from the germline V gene are MNHNY and SVGAGI (reference sequence). With 2 bases removed from V and 10 bases from J, the gap between germline ends came to 13 bases. The CDR3 is 13 amino acids. The CDR3 DNA reads as TGTGCCAGCAGTTACGGCCGGGACTCATCGCAGTATTTT. Its translation is CASSYGRDSSQYF.

In its sample, this clonotype is medium-sized. V and J are TRBV7-8 and TRBJ2-7; D may be TRBD1 or TRBD2 (5 bases each). From germline, CDR1 is SGHVS and CDR2 FQNEAQ. The germline V and J ends were trimmed by 5 bases and 3 bases, with 17 bases remaining between them. There are 15 residues in the CDR3. The CDR3: CASSPGPATLYEQYV. DNA for the CDR3: TGTGCCAGCAGCCCGGGGCCTGCCACCCTCTACGAGCAGTACGTC.

There are many counts of this clonotype. CDR3 sequence (DNA): TGTGCCAGCAGCCTGCGGACAGGGGGTAGCAATCAGCCCCAGCATTTT. It translates to CASSLRTGGSNQPQHF. The chain joins TRBV3-1 to TRBJ1-5, with TRBD1 identical over 10 bases. J was trimmed by 0 bases and V by 4 bases; bases with no gene match: 3. Germline V gives CDR1 LGHDT, CDR2 YNNKEL (reference sequence). The CDR3 sequence is 16 residues long.

This clonotype was observed many times. The chain couples TRBV12-3 or TRBV12-4 to TRBJ1-1, with D tentatively TRBD1 (6 bases). The length of the CDR3 is 14 residues. V was shortened by 6 bases and J by 1 base, with 12 bases between the two germline ends. CDR3 in DNA: TGTGCCAGCAGGGGGGGACAATCGAACACTGAAGCTTTCTTT. This encodes CASRGGQSNTEAFF.

This clonotype has at least ten counts. The rearrangement joins TRBV2 to TRBJ2-1; 9 nucleotides agree with TRBD2. CDR3 length: 15 amino acids. Per germline, CDR1 SNHLY and CDR2 FYNNEI. J lost 6 bases, V lost 2 bases, and 5 bases had no gene match. The CDR3 spells CASSEIGTSLNEQFF. CDR3 coding DNA: TGTGCCAGCAGTGAAATAGGGACTAGCCTCAATGAGCAGTTCTTC. Variable domain in full (rest from reference TRBV2 and TRBJ2-1): EPEVTQTPSHQVTQMGQEVILRCVPISNHLYFYWYRQILGQKVEFLVSFYNNEISEKSEIFDDQFSVERPDGSNFTLKIRSTKLEDSAMYFCASSEIGTSLNEQFFGPGTRLTVL.

By share of the sample, this clonotype is medium-sized. The V and J genes are TRBV29-1 and TRBJ2-1; 12 bases are a match to TRBD2. The CDR3 totals 16 residues. With 5 bases clipped from V and 7 bases from J, the junction kept 12 bases outside the gene matches. The germline V gene has CDR1 SQVTM and CDR2 ANQGSEA. This CDR3 reads CSVSLGLAGTQNEQFF. DNA for the CDR3: TGCAGCGTTTCGTTAGGACTAGCGGGGACTCAGAATGAGCAGTTCTTC.

By proportion, this clonotype is medium-sized. This chain links TRBV27 with TRBJ1-6; a possible D gene is TRBD1 (6 bases). This CDR3 has 16 residues. Trimming left V 4 bases short and J 9 bases short, with 19 bases between. Germline values: CDR1 MNHEY, CDR2 SMNVEV (reference sequence). The CDR3 is CASSSRVTGPGSPLHF. CDR3 nucleotides: TGTGCCAGCAGTTCCCGGGTGACAGGACCGGGTTCACCCCTCCACTTT.

The V and J genes are TRBV5-4 and TRBJ2-4; unclear D gene. CDR1 and CDR2 (germline): SGHNT, YYREEE (reference sequence). This CDR3 contains 15 residues. V dropped 0 bases and J dropped 0 bases, with 7 bases sitting between them. Here the CDR3 DNA reads TGTGCCAGCAGCTTGGGTGGCCTAGCCAAAAACATTCAGTACTTC. Encoded protein: CASSLGGLAKNIQYF.

This clonotype was counted many times. CDR3 residues: CASSLGRQEPRETQYF. CDR3 DNA sequence: TGTGCCAGCAGCTTAGGTCGGCAGGAGCCAAGAGAGACCCAGTACTTC. The chain links TRBV7-2 to TRBJ2-5; D is uncertain. The CDR3 length is 16 residues. Germline V gives CDR1 SGHTA, CDR2 FQGNSA. V shed 1 base and J shed 4 bases, with 16 bases lying between them.

This clonotype was counted many times. The genes are TRBV28 and TRBJ1-1; D remains unclear. The V and J ends lost 3 bases and 6 bases respectively, with 11 bases between them. The CDR3 sequence is 13 residues long. Germline V lookup: CDR1 MDHEN, CDR2 SYDVKM. The CDR3 DNA follows: TGTGCCAGCAGTTTCCCCCCTCAACCTGAAGCTTTCTTT. This translates into CASSFPPQPEAFF. Based on the CDR3 plus reference TRBV28 and TRBJ1-1, the full variable domain is DVKVTQSSRYLVKRTGEKVFLECVQDMDHENMFWYRQDPGLGLRLIYFSYDVKMKEKGDIPEGYSVSREKKERFSLILESASTNQTSMYLCASSFPPQPEAFFGQGTRLTVV.